These 28 T cell receptor beta chains originate from one sample sequenced in a study of regulatory T cells in long-lasting Graves disease. Time point indicated: newly diagnosed GD, antithyroid drugs for less than 3 months. PBMCs provided the RNA from which the TCR library was made. HTBI primers from iRepertoire and Arm-PCR of CDR3 regions yielded the TCR beta libraries. In TCRdb, the multiplex PCR reads were re-called with MiXCR into one record per CDR3 protein. This sample has 520,000 or so distinct CDR3 sequences, with about 11% found just once. These sequences were also reported in another study, on T cells in Graves' hyperthyroidism and ophthalmopathy.

The sample here was peripheral blood mononuclear cells (PBMCs), taken at new diagnosis, from a patient treated with antithyroid drugs. The receptors shown here come from a woman in her twenties or thirties with Graves disease.

This clonotype was counted at least ten times. The chain employs TRBV19 and TRBJ1-1; D is unresolved. CDR3 length: 15 residues. With 7 bases removed from V and 0 bases from J, the gap between germline ends came to 15 bases. Germline CDR1 and CDR2: LNHDA and SQIVND (reference sequence). The CDR3 loop reads CASTKHSGLNTEAFF. CDR3 nucleotide sequence: TGTGCCAGTACCAAACACTCCGGACTGAACACTGAAGCTTTCTTT.

This clonotype was picked up many times. The chain joins TRBV12-3 or TRBV12-4 to TRBJ2-3; a possible D gene is TRBD2 (6 bases). The V gene lost 5 bases and the J gene lost 2 bases, with 11 bases spanning the gap. This CDR3 region has 14 residues. The CDR3 DNA reads TGTGCCAGCAGTCGGACTACGTCCACAGATACGCAGTATTTT. Amino acid sequence: CASSRTTSTDTQYF.

This clonotype came up many times. The chain uses TRBV24-1 and TRBJ2-5; 11 bases line up with TRBD2. V lost 5 bases to trimming and J lost 0 bases; unmatched junction nucleotides: 1. Per germline, CDR1 KGHDR and CDR2 SFDVKD. The CDR3 spans 15 residues. The CDR3 reads CATSGTSGYQETQYF. CDR3 sequence (DNA): TGTGCCACCAGTGGGACTAGCGGGTACCAAGAGACCCAGTACTTC.

This clonotype came up many times. This chain connects TRBV25-1 to TRBJ2-7; 9 bases align to TRBD2. The trim removed 3 bases at V and 0 bases at J, leaving 3 bases unmatched. CDR3 length: 15 residues. CDR1 is MGHDK, CDR2 SYGVNS, per germline. DNA of the CDR3: TGTGCCAGCAGTGACCAGGGACTAGCCTCCTACGAGCAGTACTTC. This encodes CASSDQGLASYEQYF.

This chain uses TRBV4-1 with TRBJ2-3; D is ambiguous. CDR3 size: 14 residues. The V gene lost 3 bases and the J gene lost 4 bases, with 11 bases spanning the gap. Germline V gene sequence: CDR1 MGHRA, CDR2 YSYEKL. This chain's CDR3 is CASSQGTAADTQYF. CDR3 nucleotides: TGCGCCAGCAGCCAGGGAACGGCCGCAGATACGCAGTATTTT.

This clonotype occurred a few times. One base away lies a much larger clone, so this may be a sequencing read error. This chain connects TRBV11-2 to TRBJ2-3; 15 bases fit TRBD2. The CDR3 loop spans 17 amino acids. The V and J ends lost 5 bases and 3 bases, in that order; junction bases with no gene match: 6. In germline, CDR1 is SGHAT, CDR2 FQNNGV. CDR3 coding DNA: TGTGCCAGCAGCCAGGGGACTAGCGGGAGGCCTACAGATACGCAGTATTTT. Protein: CASSQGTSGRPTDTQYF.

In its sample, this clonotype was seen many times. The rearrangement joins TRBV10-2 to TRBJ2-7; weak D call: TRBD2 (6 bases). This CDR3 contains 17 residues. CDR1 and CDR2 (germline): WSHSY, SAAADI. Deletions cut 5 bases from V and 0 bases from J, with 20 bases between. CDR3 amino acids: CASSRDSPLVSSYEQYF. The DNA for the CDR3 is TGCGCCAGCAGTAGGGACTCCCCGTTGGTAAGCTCCTACGAGCAGTACTTC.

This clonotype was counted ten times or more. The chain carries TRBV7-2 and TRBJ2-5, with TRBD1 matching 9 bases. The CDR3 has 14 amino acids. With 5 bases clipped from V and 5 bases from J, the junction kept 6 bases outside the gene matches. Germline CDR1 and CDR2: SGHTA and FQGNSA. CDR3 in amino acids: CASSRQGEGETQYF. The CDR3 DNA reads as TGTGCCAGCAGCCGACAGGGGGAGGGGGAGACCCAGTACTTC.

This clonotype appeared many times. The chain is built from TRBV28 and TRBJ2-2; 9 positions agree with TRBD1. This CDR3 is 12 amino acids long. Germline CDR1 is MDHEN and CDR2 is SYDVKM. The DNA for the CDR3 is TGTGCGGGACAGGGAAACACCGGGGAGCTGTTTTTT. It is translated as CAGQGNTGELFF.

In its sample, this clonotype was seen many times. The chain links TRBV7-2 to TRBJ1-1; D not resolved. Germline lookup yields CDR1 SGHTA and CDR2 FQGNSA. The germline V and J ends were trimmed by 2 bases and 10 bases, with 11 bases remaining between them. This CDR3 is built from 12 residues. The CDR3 coding sequence is TGTGCCAGCAGCTTACTGCGGGAGGGAGCTTTCTTT. Its protein product is CASSLLREGAFF. Based on the CDR3 plus reference TRBV7-2 and TRBJ1-1, the full variable domain is GAGVSQSPSNKVTEKGKDVELRCDPISGHTALYWYRQSLGQGLEFLIYFQGNSAPDKSGLPSDRFSAERTGGSVSTLTIQRTQQEDSAVYLCASSLLREGAFFGQGTRLTVV.

This clonotype was seen ten or more times. The genes are TRBV5-1 and TRBJ2-3; 7 nucleotides line up with TRBD2. This CDR3 has 15 residues. Germline CDR1 is SGHRS and CDR2 is YFSETQ. J lost 2 bases, V lost 2 bases, and 5 bases had no gene match. The CDR3 DNA follows: TGCGCCAGCAGCTTTGTCCTAGCGGACACAGATACGCAGTATTTT. Residues: CASSFVLADTDTQYF. Using reference TRBV5-1 and TRBJ2-3 for the parts outside the CDR3, the full variable domain is KAGVTQTPRYLIKTRGQQVTLSCSPISGHRSVSWYQQTPGQGLQFLFEYFSETQRNKGNFPGRFSGRQFSNSRSEMNVSTLELGDSALYLCASSFVLADTDTQYFGPGTRLTVL.

In its sample, this clonotype was seen many times. The chain employs TRBV28 and TRBJ2-3; D ambiguous. V shed 5 bases and J shed 1 base, with 13 bases lying between them. Per the germline V gene, CDR1 is MDHEN and CDR2 is SYDVKM. The CDR3 runs 15 residues. The CDR3 bases are TGTGCCAGCAGTCTACACCAAGACGGCACAGATACGCAGTATTTT. Translation: CASSLHQDGTDTQYF.

This clonotype was seen a few times. This chain uses TRBV7-2 with TRBJ2-1, with D perhaps assigned TRBD1 or TRBD2 (5 bases each). The CDR3 consists of 15 residues. The V end lost 3 bases, the J end lost 5 bases, and 14 bases lay between the germline ends. Looked up from germline, CDR1 is SGHTA and CDR2 is FQGNSA. DNA for the CDR3: TGTGCCAGCAGCTTCCTCCGGGACCAAAACAATGAGCAGTTCTTC. Amino acids: CASSFLRDQNNEQFF.

This clonotype has ten or more counts. The chain uses TRBV6-1 and TRBJ1-4; D gene ambiguous. This CDR3 has 13 amino acids. V was pared by 11 bases and J by 0 bases, with 10 bases between. From germline, CDR1 is MNHNS and CDR2 SASEGT. The CDR3 DNA is TGTGCCGGAAGAGGAGCAACTAATGAAAAACTGTTTTTT. This sequence encodes CAGRGATNEKLFF.

The CDR3 spells CASSHPAGVDDTQYF. CDR3 coding DNA: TGTGCCAGCAGCCACCCAGCGGGAGTTGATGATACGCAGTATTTT. The V gene is TRBV3-1, the J gene TRBJ2-3, with TRBD2 matching over 8 bases. CDR1 and CDR2 from the germline V gene are LGHDT and YNNKEL (reference sequence). J gave up 6 bases and V 3 bases, and 8 bases lay outside the gene matches. The CDR3 extends over 15 amino acids.

This clonotype was picked up a small number of times. The chain is built from TRBV4-1 and TRBJ2-1, with TRBD1 matching over 7 bases. The CDR3 extends over 16 amino acids. From germline, CDR1 is MGHRA and CDR2 YSYEKL. V shed 3 bases and J 4 bases; nucleotides not matched to a gene: 9. CDR3 DNA: TGCGCCAGCAGCCATTTGACAGGGAGATCTTACAATGAGCAGTTCTTC. Amino acid sequence: CASSHLTGRSYNEQFF.

The rearrangement links TRBV20-1 to TRBJ1-1; possibly TRBD1 for D (6 bases). Trimming shortened V by 3 bases and J by 4 bases, and 9 bases separated the two germline ends. CDR1 and CDR2 from the germline V gene are DFQATT and SNEGSKA (reference sequence). This CDR3 has 12 amino acids. The CDR3 loop is CSASRTATEAFF. The CDR3 DNA reads TGCAGTGCTAGCCGGACAGCCACTGAAGCTTTCTTT.

Ten or more counts support this clonotype. This chain uses TRBV11-2 with TRBJ1-1; unclear D gene. V was shortened by 3 bases and J by 4 bases, with 3 bases between the two germline ends. The V gene's germline CDR1 is SGHAT and CDR2 FQNNGV. The CDR3 length is 11 residues. CDR3 sequence reads: CASSFITEAFF. The DNA for the CDR3 is TGTGCCAGCAGCTTCATCACTGAAGCTTTCTTT.

This clonotype occurred many times. The chain has TRBV18 and TRBJ2-3; TRBD2 might be the D (6 bases). Germline CDR1 reads KGHSH; CDR2 reads LQKENI. The CDR3 extends over 13 amino acids. Trimming left V 1 base short and J 5 bases short, with 7 bases between. In DNA form, the CDR3 reads TGTGCCAGCTCACCACGGAGGGAAGATACGCAGTATTTT. It encodes CASSPRREDTQYF.

Comments on this clonotype: A far larger clone is one base from this, pointing to a likely read error. V and J are TRBV6-1 and TRBJ2-1; no clear D gene. The CDR3 spans 15 residues. Per germline, CDR1 MNHNS and CDR2 SASEGT. DNA of the CDR3: TGTGCCAGCAAGGAAGGTGGAAGCTCCTACAATGAGCAGCTCTTC. It yields the protein CASKEGGSSYNEQLF.

This clonotype was recorded many times. The chain joins TRBV29-1 to TRBJ2-3, with D possibly being TRBD2 (5 bases). Germline assignment: CDR1 SQVTM and CDR2 ANQGSEA. The CDR3 is made up of 12 amino acids. Trimming took 4 bases from V and 5 from J, leaving 10 bases between them. CDR3 bases: TGCAGCGTTGGTGGGAGCGGAGATACGCAGTATTTT. Translating it yields CSVGGSGDTQYF.

The chain has TRBV30 and TRBJ1-4; the D is unclear. Germline V gives CDR1 GTSNPN, CDR2 SVGIG (reference sequence). The V and J ends lost 0 bases and 5 bases respectively, with 7 bases between them. The CDR3 has 13 residues. CDR3 residues: CAWSVLRNEKLFF. For the CDR3, the DNA is TGTGCCTGGAGTGTACTTAGGAATGAAAAACTGTTTTTT. Combining the CDR3 with reference TRBV30 and TRBJ1-4 gives the whole variable domain SQTIHQWPATLVQPVGSPLSLECTVEGTSNPNLYWYRQAAGRGLQLLFYSVGIGQISSEVPQNLSASRPQDRQFILSSKKLLLSDSGFYLCAWSVLRNEKLFFGSGTQLSVL.

Ten or more counts support this clonotype. The chain combines TRBV28 with TRBJ1-4; no clear D. Trimming took off 3 bases at V and 0 bases at J, with 11 bases between the two ends. The CDR3 has 16 residues. CDR1 and CDR2 (germline): MDHEN, SYDVKM. DNA of the CDR3: TGTGCCAGCAGTTTGCCCCTACACACAACTAATGAAAAACTGTTTTTT. It yields the protein CASSLPLHTTNEKLFF.

In its sample, this clonotype was seen many times. CDR3 sequence: CASSEIGGGTQYF. The CDR3 region has the DNA TGTGCCAGCAGTGAGATAGGGGGCGGGACCCAGTACTTC. V is TRBV2 and J is TRBJ2-5; 7 bases match TRBD1. Germline-derived CDR1 and CDR2 are SNHLY and FYNNEI. The CDR3 contains 13 residues. J was trimmed by 7 bases and V by 3 bases; bases with no gene match: 5.

This clonotype was recorded many times. The J gene is TRBJ2-7, the V gene TRBV5-1; weak D call: TRBD2 (6 bases). Deletions cut 0 bases from V and 1 base from J, with 8 bases between. Germline lookup yields CDR1 SGHRS and CDR2 YFSETQ. This CDR3 contains 14 residues. CDR3 sequence reads: CASSLERVSYEQYF. The CDR3, as DNA: TGCGCCAGCAGCTTGGAGCGGGTTTCCTACGAGCAGTACTTC.

This clonotype was found many times. The CDR3 sequence is CASSAGLAVNEQFF. For the CDR3, the DNA is TGTGCCAGCAGCGCGGGACTAGCCGTTAATGAGCAGTTCTTC. The V call is TRBV11-2, the J call TRBJ2-1; 9 bases match TRBD2. The CDR3 totals 14 residues. Germline trimming cut 5 bases from V and 7 bases from J; bases unmatched to any gene: 6. Looked up from germline, CDR1 is SGHAT and CDR2 is FQNNGV.

The sample holds many counts of this clonotype. The chain joins TRBV28 to TRBJ1-2; the match to TRBD1 covers 9 bases. V shed 3 bases and J 4 bases; nucleotides not matched to a gene: 9. The CDR3 spans 16 residues. Germline CDR1 reads MDHEN; CDR2 reads SYDVKM. Written as DNA, the CDR3 is TGTGCCAGCAGTTTGCCCCCGGGACAGGGACTCTATGGCTACACCTTC. Residues: CASSLPPGQGLYGYTF.

This rearrangement joins TRBV24-1 to TRBJ2-5, with 8 bases identical to TRBD1. The germline CDR1 and CDR2 sequences are KGHDR and SFDVKD. CDR3 length: 13 amino acids. Germline trimming cut 9 bases from V and 4 bases from J; bases unmatched to any gene: 6. This CDR3 is CATRQGLSETQYF. CDR3 sequence (DNA): TGTGCCACCCGACAGGGGTTATCAGAGACCCAGTACTTC.